A single T cell receptor beta chain is shown here with its context. Its target is not known. Trimming stripped 3 bases from V and 1 base from J, with 12 bases between. Germline assignment: CDR1 KGHSH and CDR2 LQKENI. The CDR3 runs 15 residues. This entry comes from a study of human versus mouse CDR3 diversity and MHC coevolution. Study in general: Reported immunoSEQ sensitivity was one in 200,000 T cells, with reduced amplification bias.

The table came from immunoSEQ multiplex PCR; TCRdb's copy has only in-frame clones and leaves some out. The sample carries 50,000 to 65,000 clones, roughly 93% recorded once. Study-wide results and limits: On average, humans showed more CDR3 deletions and insertions than mice. Clonal inequality was lowest in two of the three human donors.

The material sequenced was naive CD4+ T cells from blood. Subset: CD45RO-negative CD62L-positive naive CD4 T cells. The TCR was taken from a person in their sixties in good health. The V and J genes are TRBV18 and TRBJ1-2, with D unresolved. The chain's CDR3 is CASSPLVESNYGYTF. For the CDR3, the DNA is TGTGCCAGCTCACCCCTAGTGGAAAGTAACTATGGCTACACCTTC.